The 14 T cell receptor beta chains reported below all come from one sample, sequenced in a study of cytomegalovirus exposure and HLA in healthy donors. PCR involved 60 Vbeta and 13 Jbeta primers. Measured with immunoSEQ multiplex PCR; TCRdb has only the in-frame clones, and not every one. Among about 100,000 clones listed, roughly 79% were seen once. Sequencing was done on a sample of PBMCs. Receptors originate from a middle-aged woman in good health and CMV-seronegative.

The chain has TRBV5-1 and TRBJ2-7; D possibly corresponds to TRBD1 (5 bases). The CDR3 extends over 14 amino acids. Germline CDR1 and CDR2: SGHRS and YFSETQ. Deletions cut 2 bases from V and 0 bases from J, with 9 bases between. CDR3 in amino acids: CASSLTGSSYEQYF. DNA for the CDR3: TGCGCCAGCAGCTTAACAGGCTCCTCCTACGAGCAGTACTTC.

This rearrangement joins TRBV7-9 to TRBJ1-2; 7 bases are shared with TRBD1. The CDR3 loop spans 14 amino acids. Trimming at V came to 3 bases and at J to 6 bases, leaving 7 bases not matched to a gene. Germline lookup yields CDR1 SEHNR and CDR2 FQNEAQ (reference sequence). DNA for the CDR3: TGTGCCAGCAGCTTCTCCCACGACAGGGATGGCTACACCTTC. Protein product: CASSFSHDRDGYTF.

V usage is TRBV28 and J usage is TRBJ2-5, with 11 bases lining up with TRBD2. Near its end, the DNA agrees better with TRBJ2-7, so the J call may be wrong. The CDR3 runs 17 residues. Germline CDR1 is MDHEN and CDR2 is SYDVKM. The CDR3 is CASSLSAGLAGPYEQYF. For the CDR3, the DNA is TGTGCCAGCAGTTTATCCGCCGGACTAGCGGGTCCCTACGAGCAGTACTTC.

This chain uses TRBV5-1 with TRBJ2-7; 12 positions match TRBD1. This CDR3 is 14 amino acids long. Losses at the gene ends were 4 bases for V and 6 bases for J; bases not matched to a gene: 5. Germline CDR1 SGHRS, CDR2 YFSETQ. CDR3 residues: CASSGTGGSVEQYF. CDR3 nucleotides: TGCGCCAGCAGCGGGACAGGGGGCTCGGTCGAGCAGTACTTC.

V usage is TRBV11-2 and J usage is TRBJ2-5; 10 positions agree with TRBD2. The DNA end lines up better with TRBJ2-7; the J call may be wrong. Germline assignment: CDR1 SGHAT and CDR2 FQNNGV. The CDR3 loop spans 16 amino acids. The CDR3 DNA follows: TGTGCCAGCACCTTGACGCTCGCTAGCGGGGGCAGCGAGCAGTACTTC. This translates into CASTLTLASGGSEQYF.

This clone was detected only a few times. The chain combines TRBV10-3 with TRBJ2-2, with D maybe TRBD1 (6 bases). The CDR3 contains 12 residues. The germline V gene has CDR1 ENHRY and CDR2 SYGVKD. V gave up 7 bases and J gave up 6 bases, with 9 bases separating them. The chain's CDR3 is CAINGQPGELFF. As DNA, the CDR3 is TGTGCCATCAACGGACAGCCCGGGGAGCTGTTTTTT.

The chain recombines TRBV7-9 with TRBJ2-3, with 7 nucleotides matching TRBD1. The CDR3 totals 16 residues. Trimming took 2 bases from V and 1 from J; bases not matched to a gene: 6. Germline V gives CDR1 SEHNR, CDR2 FQNEAQ (reference sequence). The CDR3 DNA follows: TGTGCCAGCAGCTTATGGGGACAGAGCCGCACAGATACGCAGTATTTT. It is translated as CASSLWGQSRTDTQYF.

The chain combines TRBV28 with TRBJ2-7; 7 positions agree with TRBD2. V gave up 5 bases and J gave up 5 bases; unmatched junction bases: 15. In germline, CDR1 is MDHEN, CDR2 SYDVKM. The CDR3 has 16 amino acids. CDR3 in DNA: TGTGCCAGCAGTACCTTCTTCGGGGCGGGAGTCCACGAGCAGTACTTC. Translated, it gives CASSTFFGAGVHEQYF.

The genes are TRBV30 and TRBJ2-3, with 8 nucleotides matching TRBD2. The germline V gene encodes CDR1 GTSNPN and CDR2 SVGIG (reference sequence). V lost 5 bases and J lost 11; bases outside the gene matches: 3. This CDR3 comprises 10 residues. The CDR3 reads CAWGREEQYF. The CDR3 DNA is TGTGCCTGGGGGCGGGAGGAGCAGTATTTT.

This clone is a singleton in its sample. The chain carries TRBV4-1 and TRBJ2-3; a possible D gene is TRBD1 (6 bases). Germline V gene sequence: CDR1 MGHRA, CDR2 YSYEKL. This CDR3 contains 14 residues. V was pared by 3 bases and J by 1 base, with 8 bases between. The CDR3, as DNA: TGCGCCAGCAGCCAGGGGGCCCGCACAGATACGCAGTATTTT. Translated: CASSQGARTDTQYF.

The V gene is TRBV6-5, the J gene TRBJ2-5, with unresolved D. CDR1 and CDR2 (germline): MNHEY, SVGAGI. The CDR3 covers 15 residues. V gave up 3 bases and J gave up 1 base, with 12 bases separating them. The CDR3: CASSYLHESQETQYF. For the CDR3, the DNA is TGTGCCAGCAGTTATCTTCACGAGTCCCAAGAGACCCAGTACTTC.

This clone was seen a single time. V is TRBV28 and J is TRBJ2-3; 9 nucleotides line up with TRBD2. V lost 7 bases and J lost 0; bases outside the gene matches: 11. CDR3 size: 17 residues. Germline CDR1 MDHEN, CDR2 SYDVKM. The CDR3 here is CASNVGLALPSTDTQYF. CDR3 nucleotides: TGTGCCAGCAACGTTGGACTAGCGCTGCCTAGCACAGATACGCAGTATTTT.

This chain connects TRBV7-3 to TRBJ2-1; 8 nucleotides agree with TRBD2. The germline CDR1 and CDR2 sequences are SGHTA and FQGTGA. J lost 9 bases, V lost 5 bases, and 12 bases had no gene match. This CDR3 has 15 amino acids. As DNA, the CDR3 is TGTGCCAGCAGCCTTGGGAGTAGCGGGAAAGGTGAGCAGTTCTTC. It encodes CASSLGSSGKGEQFF. The full variable domain, its missing parts supplied by reference TRBV7-3 and TRBJ2-1, is GAGVSQTPSNKVTEKGKYVELRCDPISGHTALYWYRQSLGQGPEFLIYFQGTGAADDSGLPNDRFFAVRPEGSVSTLKIQRTERGDSAVYLCASSLGSSGKGEQFFGPGTRLTVL.

V usage is TRBV19 and J usage is TRBJ1-1; D gene uncertain. The germline V gene encodes CDR1 LNHDA and CDR2 SQIVND (reference sequence). The CDR3 is made up of 12 amino acids. V lost 1 base to trimming and J lost 8 bases, with 8 bases between them. The DNA of the CDR3 is TGTGCCAGTAGTATAGGGAACAGAGAAGCTTTCTTT. This gives the protein CASSIGNREAFF.